These 4 T cell receptor beta chains originate from one sample sequenced in a study of OX40 agonist ivuxolimab in advanced cancers. Only in-frame clones appear in the TCRdb table, and some are missing; sequencing was by immunoSEQ multiplex PCR. This sample yields 60,000 to 70,000 clones, of which around 87% are seen a single time; roughly 4.2% belongs to the top ten. The specimen comprised CD4+ or CD8+ T cells sorted from blood, sampled in a trial of the OX40 agonist ivuxolimab. The receptor set was obtained from an adult with an advanced solid tumor such as melanoma, head and neck, liver or kidney cancer.

The chain joins TRBV21-1 to TRBJ2-3. TRBV21-1 is noted as a pseudogene. This CDR3 has 13 amino acids. The CDR3: CASSKLLGNTQYF. The DNA for the CDR3 is TGTGCCAGCAGCAAACTCTTGGGGAATACGCAGTATTTT.

The chain joins TRBV5-6 to TRBJ1-3; D remains unclear. This CDR3 region has 14 residues. Germline lookup yields CDR1 SGHDT and CDR2 YYEEEE. Trimming pared 0 bases from V and 4 bases from J, leaving 8 bases between. The CDR3 DNA is TGTGCCAGCAGCTTGGGACTTTACGGAAACACCATATATTTT. It codes for CASSLGLYGNTIYF.

The rearrangement joins TRBV19 to TRBJ1-2, with a tentative D call TRBD1 (6 bases). Trimming removed 5 bases from V and 0 bases from J, with 10 bases in between. Germline-derived CDR1 and CDR2 are LNHDA and SQIVND (reference sequence). The CDR3 spans 14 residues. In nucleotides, the CDR3 is TGTGCCAGTAGTCTGACAGGAGCTAACTATGGCTACACCTTC. Its translation is CASSLTGANYGYTF.

This rearrangement joins TRBV19 to TRBJ2-7; a possible D gene is TRBD1 (5 bases). The CDR3 has 14 amino acids. V gave up 3 bases and J gave up 4 bases, with 13 bases separating them. The germline V gene has CDR1 LNHDA and CDR2 SQIVND (reference sequence). DNA for the CDR3: TGTGCCAGTAGTATGGGGCAGGCGCAATACGAGCAGTACTTC. It translates to CASSMGQAQYEQYF. Variable domain in full (rest from reference TRBV19 and TRBJ2-7): DGGITQSPKYLFRKEGQNVTLSCEQNLNHDAMYWYRQDPGQGLRLIYYSQIVNDFQKGDIAEGYSVSREKKESFPLTVTSAQKNPTAFYLCASSMGQAQYEQYFGPGTRLTVT.